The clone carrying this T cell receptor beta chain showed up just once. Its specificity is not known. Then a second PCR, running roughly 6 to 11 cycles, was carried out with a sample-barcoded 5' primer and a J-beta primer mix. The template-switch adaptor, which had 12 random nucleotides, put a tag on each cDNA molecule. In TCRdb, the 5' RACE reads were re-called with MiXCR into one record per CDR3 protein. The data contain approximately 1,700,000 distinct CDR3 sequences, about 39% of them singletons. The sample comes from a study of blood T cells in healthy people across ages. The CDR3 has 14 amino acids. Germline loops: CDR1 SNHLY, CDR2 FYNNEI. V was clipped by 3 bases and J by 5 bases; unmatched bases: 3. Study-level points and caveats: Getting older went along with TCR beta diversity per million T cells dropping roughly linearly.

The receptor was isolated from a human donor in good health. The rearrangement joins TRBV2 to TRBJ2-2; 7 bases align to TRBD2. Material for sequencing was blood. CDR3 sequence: CASSDREGTGELFF. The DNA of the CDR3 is TGTGCCAGCAGTGACAGGGAGGGAACCGGGGAGCTGTTTTTT.